The 18 T cell receptor beta chains in this list originate from one sample, sequenced in a study of blood T cell repertoires in COVID-19. Method: immunoSEQ multiplex PCR; TCRdb's copy keeps in-frame clones and lacks some. The table records 320,000 or so clones, about 85% of them present only once. Sequenced input: PBMCs or T cells enriched from blood (not recorded which). Every receptor here comes from a woman aged 30 to 39 who had been exposed to COVID-19.

The chain employs TRBV6-5 and TRBJ2-2; D is uncertain. V lost 8 bases to trimming and J lost 0 bases, with 7 bases between them. The CDR3 has 13 residues. Germline V lookup: CDR1 MNHEY, CDR2 SVGAGI. This chain's CDR3 is CASARTNTGELFF. The DNA for the CDR3 is TGTGCCAGCGCCAGGACGAACACCGGGGAGCTGTTTTTT.

CDR3 sequence reads: CASRLRDTASYEQYF. The CDR3 DNA reads TGTGCCAGCAGGCTCCGGGACACGGCCTCCTACGAGCAGTACTTC. The V gene is TRBV7-8, the J gene TRBJ2-7; TRBD1 is a possible D gene (6 bases). V shed 6 bases and J shed 0 bases, with 15 bases lying between them. Looked up from germline, CDR1 is SGHVS and CDR2 is FQNEAQ. This CDR3 is 15 amino acids long.

The chain recombines TRBV27 with TRBJ1-3, with D possibly being TRBD1 (6 bases). The V and J ends lost 6 bases and 0 bases respectively, with 9 bases between them. This CDR3 has 14 residues. Germline V gene sequence: CDR1 MNHEY, CDR2 SMNVEV (reference sequence). CDR3 region: CASRDRASGNTIYF. CDR3 in DNA: TGTGCCAGCAGGGACAGAGCCTCTGGAAACACCATATATTTT.

This clone showed up just a few times. J is TRBJ1-5 and V is TRBV6-5; 7 bases fit TRBD1. The CDR3 is 14 amino acids. V shed 5 bases, J shed 7 bases, and the junction held 8 bases outside the gene matches. Germline CDR1 reads MNHEY; CDR2 reads SVGAGI. CDR3 amino acids: CASSQRQGQQPQHF. CDR3 nucleotide sequence: TGTGCCAGCAGTCAAAGACAGGGTCAACAGCCCCAGCATTTT.

The chain combines TRBV24-1 with TRBJ1-2, with D possibly being TRBD1 (6 bases). V gave up 3 bases and J gave up 8 bases, with 12 bases separating them. This CDR3 comprises 13 residues. Germline values: CDR1 KGHDR, CDR2 SFDVKD. This chain's CDR3 is CATSDDRSRGYTF. The CDR3 nucleotides are TGTGCCACCAGTGATGACAGGTCGAGAGGCTACACCTTC.

The genes are TRBV6-2 or TRBV6-3 and TRBJ2-4, with D maybe TRBD2 (6 bases). Germline CDR1 is MNHEY and CDR2 is SVGEGT. V shed 4 bases and J shed 0 bases, with 16 bases lying between them. CDR3 length: 17 residues. The CDR3, as DNA: TGTGCCAGCAGTTCTCCTTCCTTAGCGGTAGCCAAAAACATTCAGTACTTC. It is translated as CASSSPSLAVAKNIQYF.

This chain connects TRBV19 to TRBJ2-1; a weak D match, TRBD1 (6 bases). Germline V gives CDR1 LNHDA, CDR2 SQIVND (reference sequence). CDR3 length equals 14 residues. Trimming removed 4 bases from V and 4 bases from J, with 11 bases in between. The CDR3 coding sequence is TGTGCCAGTAGTAGGGGGCGCGGGTACAATGAGCAGTTCTTC. Translating it yields CASSRGRGYNEQFF.

The rearrangement links TRBV5-6 to TRBJ2-7; the D is unclear. Deletions cut 1 base from V and 3 bases from J, with 8 bases between. CDR1 is SGHDT, CDR2 YYEEEE, per germline. This CDR3 is 13 amino acids long. The CDR3 bases are TGTGCCAGCAGCTTGTTTTCTAACTACGAGCAGTACTTC. It codes for CASSLFSNYEQYF. Using reference TRBV5-6 and TRBJ2-7 for the parts outside the CDR3, the full variable domain is DAGVTQSPTHLIKTRGQQVTLRCSPKSGHDTVSWYQQALGQGPQFIFQYYEEEERQRGNFPDRFSGHQFPNYSSELNVNALLLGDSALYLCASSLFSNYEQYFGPGTRLTVT.

The chain carries TRBV7-2 and TRBJ2-1; perhaps TRBD2 as D (6 bases). There are 16 residues in the CDR3. From germline, CDR1 is SGHTA and CDR2 FQGNSA. V was shortened by 0 bases and J by 0 bases, with 9 bases between the two germline ends. The chain's CDR3 is CASSLAPTSSYNEQFF. CDR3 bases: TGTGCCAGCAGCTTAGCCCCGACTAGCTCCTACAATGAGCAGTTCTTC.

This clone was detected only a few times. This chain links TRBV25-1 with TRBJ2-7; D remains ambiguous. The CDR3 totals 16 residues. Trimming took 3 bases from V and 0 from J, leaving 15 bases between them. Germline assignment: CDR1 MGHDK and CDR2 SYGVNS. The CDR3 DNA sequence: TGTGCCAGCAGTGAGTACGACCGATCTAGCTCCTACGAGCAGTACTTC. Protein product: CASSEYDRSSSYEQYF.

The chain is built from TRBV30 and TRBJ2-3; 11 bases agree with TRBD1. The CDR3 length is 13 residues. Per germline, CDR1 GTSNPN and CDR2 SVGIG (reference sequence). V dropped 5 bases and J dropped 3; count of bases not matched to a gene: 1. CDR3 protein: CAWGQGATDTQYF. Written as DNA, the CDR3 is TGTGCCTGGGGACAGGGGGCAACAGATACGCAGTATTTT.

This clone was counted a single time. This rearrangement joins TRBV4-3 to TRBJ2-7; 12 bases are a match to TRBD1. CDR3 length: 19 residues. The junction had 13 bases not matched to a gene; V was cut back by 4 bases and J by 0 bases. Germline values: CDR1 LGHNA, CDR2 YSLEER. The CDR3 reads CASSRTLTGTGGSSYEQYF. In nucleotides, the CDR3 is TGCGCCAGCAGCCGGACTTTGACCGGGACAGGGGGCAGCTCCTACGAGCAGTACTTC.

As DNA, the CDR3 is TGTGCCAGCAGTTTATCGACAGGGTGGGATGGCTACACCTTC. Protein: CASSLSTGWDGYTF. This sequence joins TRBV28 and TRBJ1-2, with TRBD1 matching over 7 bases. In germline, CDR1 is MDHEN, CDR2 SYDVKM. The CDR3 contains 14 residues. Trimming at V came to 1 base and at J to 6 bases, leaving 5 bases not matched to a gene.

The chain recombines TRBV5-5 with TRBJ2-2; 7 bases are a match to TRBD1. The CDR3 sequence is 16 residues long. With 0 bases clipped from V and 9 bases from J, the junction kept 11 bases outside the gene matches. Germline V CDR1 and CDR2: SGHKS, YYEKEE (reference sequence). CDR3 DNA: TGTGCCAGCAGCTTGGGGTTACTGACAGGGTTACGGGAGCTGTTTTTT. The encoded protein is CASSLGLLTGLRELFF.

The chain carries TRBV6-5 and TRBJ2-7; TRBD1 aligns across 9 bases. The ends lost 10 bases at V and 1 base at J; junction bases unmatched: 5. Germline V lookup: CDR1 MNHEY, CDR2 SVGAGI. The CDR3 contains 13 residues. CDR3 in amino acids: CATRDRVSYEQYF. The CDR3 DNA reads as TGTGCCACCCGGGACAGGGTATCCTACGAGCAGTACTTC.

The J gene is TRBJ2-1, the V gene TRBV28; 7 nucleotides match TRBD2. The CDR3 length is 17 residues. Germline V gene data show CDR1 as MDHEN and CDR2 as SYDVKM. V was pared by 7 bases and J by 5 bases, with 17 bases of the junction left unmatched. In DNA, the CDR3 is TGTGCCAGCATCGGCCTAGCGGAACTATTTATCAACAATGAGCAGTTCTTC. This translates into CASIGLAELFINNEQFF.

The chain joins TRBV5-4 to TRBJ1-2; unclear D gene. This CDR3 comprises 14 residues. Trimming left V 4 bases short and J 6 bases short, with 16 bases between. The germline V gene has CDR1 SGHNT and CDR2 YYREEE (reference sequence). The chain's CDR3 is CASSPAEGSDGYTF. The CDR3 DNA follows: TGTGCCAGCAGCCCCGCGGAGGGTTCTGATGGCTACACCTTC.

The V gene is TRBV2, the J gene TRBJ2-5; D perhaps matches TRBD2 (6 bases). V lost 8 bases, J lost 4 bases, and 20 bases lay in between. The CDR3 sequence is 15 residues long. Germline V gives CDR1 SNHLY, CDR2 FYNNEI. In DNA form, the CDR3 reads TGTGCCAGCTATTATAGCGGCCCAACCGGAGAGACCCAGTACTTC. Its translation is CASYYSGPTGETQYF.